The rows below give T cell receptor beta chains drawn from one sample of a study of PD-1 blockade in classical Hodgkin lymphoma. Libraries were prepared by immunoSEQ multiplex PCR; TCRdb keeps only in-frame clonotypes and omits some of them. The data hold fewer than 25,000 clones, with roughly 90% observed a single time. Specimen: peripheral blood mononuclear cells (PBMCs), collected before the second cycle of nivolumab. The receptor source for this set is a human donor with classical Hodgkin lymphoma. Both conserved end residues are part of each CDR3. The D gene is left open where the match is weak. Expanded clones are given a class, and other clones once, few, many or no size at all.

TGTGCCAGCAGCTTTTCTCAGGGGCTTGGGGAGCAGTACTTC	CASSFSQGLGEQYF	TRBV7-8	TRBJ2-7	.	.
TGTGCCCCTAGGAGGGGGACAGGTGAAGCTTTCTTT	CAPRRGTGEAFF	TRBV2	TRBJ1-1	.	TRBD1
TGCGCCAGCAGCTTGGGCGGTCCCGGAACCACAGATACGCAGTATTTT	CASSLGGPGTTDTQYF	TRBV5-1	TRBJ2-3	.	.
TGTGCCAGCTCACTCGAATTGGAGCAGTACTTC	CASSLELEQYF	TRBV18	TRBJ2-7	.	.
TGTGCCAGCAGCCCGGCTAGCGGGGGGGTACAAGAGACCCAGTACTTC	CASSPASGGVQETQYF	TRBV14	TRBJ2-5	.	TRBD2
TGTGCCAGCAGTTACCAAGGGAGGGGGGGCGTAGAGACCCAGTACTTC	CASSYQGRGGVETQYF	TRBV6-6	TRBJ2-5	.	.
TGTGCCAGCAGCCTAGATAGCGAGGGCTACACCTTC	CASSLDSEGYTF	TRBV11-3	TRBJ1-2	few	.
TGTGCCACCAGCAGCCGGGACAGTCTCTACGAGCAGTACTTC	CATSSRDSLYEQYF	TRBV15	TRBJ2-7	.	TRBD1
TGCGCCAGCAGCTACGGACCTCCGGGATCCACAAACACCGGGGAGCTGTTTTTT	CASSYGPPGSTNTGELFF	TRBV5-1	TRBJ2-2	.	.
TGCGCCAGCAGCTTGGATTTGGGCGGCTACACCTTC	CASSLDLGGYTF	TRBV5-1	TRBJ1-2	.	.
TGCGCCAGCAGCCCCTTAGGCCTTATTAAAGAGACCCAGTACTTC	CASSPLGLIKETQYF	TRBV5-1	TRBJ2-5	.	.
TGTGCCAGCAGTGGACACAGAGCGGATGGCTACACCTTC	CASSGHRADGYTF	TRBV25-1	TRBJ1-2	.	.
TGTGCCAGCAGCCCAATCGGCGGGGGAAGCACAGATACGCAGTATTTT	CASSPIGGGSTDTQYF	TRBV5-5	TRBJ2-3	few	TRBD2
TGCGCCAGCAGCACAGGGACTAGCGGGGGGAATGAGCAGTTCTTC	CASSTGTSGGNEQFF	TRBV5-1	TRBJ2-1	.	TRBD2
TGTGCCCGCGCAGAGCGGGGGACAGATACGCAGTATTTT	CARAERGTDTQYF	TRBV30	TRBJ2-3	.	TRBD2
TGTGCCAGCAGCCAAGATTGGTCCAATGAGCAGTTCTTC	CASSQDWSNEQFF	TRBV4-2	TRBJ2-1	.	.
TGTGCCAGCAGTTACTCAGACGGAGCGGGTGAAGCTTTCTTT	CASSYSDGAGEAFF	TRBV6-5	TRBJ1-1	.	.
TGCGCCAGCAGCCAAGATTTTCGGGGGGCGCGGGAGACCCAGTACTTC	CASSQDFRGARETQYF	TRBV4-1	TRBJ2-5	.	.
TGCGCCAGCAGCTTGCTAGCGGGGGATACAGATACGCAGTATTTT	CASSLLAGDTDTQYF	TRBV5-1	TRBJ2-3	.	TRBD2
TGTGCCAGCAGCTCCGGGACAGGGAATTACGAGCAGTACTTC	CASSSGTGNYEQYF	TRBV7-9	TRBJ2-7	.	TRBD1
TGCGCCAGCAGCATACAAGGGACAGGGGGTAATCAGCCCCAGCATTTT	CASSIQGTGGNQPQHF	TRBV5-1	TRBJ1-5	.	TRBD1
TGTGCCACGAGCGCAGGTTCAGTCTACGAGCAGTACTTC	CATSAGSVYEQYF	TRBV5-4	TRBJ2-7	.	.
TGTGCCAGCAGCGTAGAATGGGCGGGCGAGCAGTACTTC	CASSVEWAGEQYF	TRBV9	TRBJ2-7	.	.
TGCGCCAGCAGCCGAGGACTAGCGGGGGCCGGGGAGCTGTTTTTT	CASSRGLAGAGELFF	TRBV5-1	TRBJ2-2	few	TRBD2
TGTGCCACCAGTGCGCTAGCGGGAACAGATACGCAGTATTTT	CATSALAGTDTQYF	TRBV15	TRBJ2-3	.	TRBD2
TGTGCCAGCAGTTTGAGGCCCCGGGGGGGTAGACATACGCAGTATTTT	CASSLRPRGGRHTQYF	TRBV28	TRBJ2-3	.	TRBD2
TGTGCCAGTAGCCCCGGGGCTATTGGGACCCAAGAGACCCAGTACTTC	CASSPGAIGTQETQYF	TRBV19	TRBJ2-5	.	.
TGTGCCAGCAGCTTCTTGGGGAGCAACTATGGCTACACCTTC	CASSFLGSNYGYTF	TRBV7-9	TRBJ1-2	.	.
TGTGCCAGCGTGGGCTTTAGGGACACCGGGGAGCTGTTTTTT	CASVGFRDTGELFF	TRBV6-1	TRBJ2-2	.	.
TGTGCCAGCAGCCCCGTTTCCCAGTACTTC	CASSPVSQYF	TRBV9	TRBJ2-5	once	.
TGTGCCAGCAGTCCGCGGGGGGCCTACACAGATACGCAGTATTTT	CASSPRGAYTDTQYF	TRBV27	TRBJ2-3	.	TRBD2
TGTGCCAGCAGCTTGGCCGGCAGGGGGGACTCTGAAGCTTTCTTT	CASSLAGRGDSEAFF	TRBV5-5	TRBJ1-1	once	TRBD1
TGTGCCAGCAGCCGCGGGACACTGAACACCGGGGAGCTGTTTTTT	CASSRGTLNTGELFF	TRBV9	TRBJ2-2	.	.
TGTGCCAGCAGTGCGGGAGGTCAGCCCCAGCATTTT	CASSAGGQPQHF	TRBV25-1	TRBJ1-5	.	.
TGCGCCAGCAGTCCGGGGGGTTTAGGCTACACCTTC	CASSPGGLGYTF	TRBV5-1	TRBJ1-2	.	.
TGCGCCAGCAGCTTGGGCAGCGGGGGGGCTACAGATACGCAGTATTTT	CASSLGSGGATDTQYF	TRBV5-1	TRBJ2-3	few	TRBD2